This paragraph reports one T cell receptor (beta chain). This table comes from immunoSEQ multiplex PCR, and its TCRdb copy is limited to in-frame clones, with some not included. The sample contains under 250,000 clones, roughly 84% of which appear only once. The data originate from a study of blood T cell repertoires in COVID-19. The length of the CDR3 is 14 residues. Looked up from germline, CDR1 is SGHNT and CDR2 is YYREEE (reference sequence). V lost 4 bases to trimming and J lost 1 base; unmatched junction nucleotides: 4. The source is an elderly woman with acute or convalescent COVID-19. Sequenced: peripheral blood. The chain carries TRBV5-4 and TRBJ2-7, with 8 bases matching TRBD1. The CDR3 bases are TGTGCCAGCAGCCCGACAGGGGCGTCCTACGAGCAGTACTTC. Protein product: CASSPTGASYEQYF.